A selection of T cell receptor beta chains follows, all from one sample in a study of shared clonotypes between healthy human individuals. TCRdb's table, derived via immunoSEQ multiplex PCR, lists solely in-frame clones and lacks some. The profile shows about 1.9 million clones, around 95% of them singletons. The material sequenced was naive CD8+ T cells from PBMCs. All receptors come from a man younger than 35 in good health. Some clones in this sample may be carry-over from other donors' samples. CDR3s include the opening cysteine and the closing phenylalanine or tryptophan. The order of the fields is D gene, V gene, J gene, clone size, CDR3 protein, CDR3 DNA. D genes are given only for firm matches. Clone size appears in some rows only: once, few, many, or a class for an expanded clone.

TRBD1	TRBV5-1	TRBJ1-2	.	CASSPTGGPGGYTF	TGCGCCAGCAGCCCGACAGGGGGTCCCGGCGGCTACACCTTC
.	TRBV11-2	TRBJ2-7	.	CASSRTVPYEQYF	TGTGCCAGCAGCCGGACTGTACCGTACGAGCAGTACTTC
TRBD1	TRBV6-5	TRBJ1-5	.	CASAASQGAHQPQHF	TGTGCCAGCGCCGCATCACAGGGGGCTCATCAGCCCCAGCATTTT
.	TRBV6-6	TRBJ2-7	once	CASGILRESYEQYF	TGTGCCAGCGGGATTTTAAGGGAATCCTACGAGCAGTACTTC
.	TRBV27	TRBJ2-7	.	CASSLGTLRGEQYF	TGTGCCAGCAGCCTCGGCACCCTCCGGGGGGAGCAGTACTTC
TRBD2	TRBV5-6	TRBJ2-5	once	CASSHRGEGLQETQYF	TGTGCCAGCAGCCACCGGGGGGAGGGTTTACAAGAGACCCAGTACTTC
TRBD1	TRBV7-9	TRBJ1-3	.	CASSLAPGQHSGNTIYF	TGTGCCAGCAGCTTAGCGCCGGGACAGCACTCTGGAAACACCATATATTTT
.	TRBV9	TRBJ1-2	.	CASSGTLRGPNYGYTF	TGTGCCAGCAGCGGGACCCTTCGGGGACCCAACTATGGCTACACCTTC
TRBD1	TRBV5-6	TRBJ2-2	.	CASSWETGGGTGELFF	TGTGCCAGCAGCTGGGAGACAGGGGGCGGCACCGGGGAGCTGTTTTTT
.	TRBV29-1	TRBJ2-7	.	CSALSGSGPYEQYF	TGCAGCGCCCTTTCTGGTTCGGGCCCCTACGAGCAGTACTTC
.	TRBV5-6	TRBJ2-3	.	CASSLDSFLTDTQYF	TGTGCCAGCAGCTTGGACTCTTTCCTCACAGATACGCAGTATTTT
.	TRBV6-1	TRBJ2-7	.	CASSEEASIGWRSQTYEQYF	TGTGCCAGCAGTGAAGAAGCATCCATCGGGTGGAGGTCCCAGACCTACGAGCAGTACTTC
.	TRBV7-9	TRBJ2-5	.	CASSSRRDTQETQYF	TGTGCCAGCAGTTCCCGGCGGGACACCCAAGAGACCCAGTACTTC
TRBD2	TRBV6-4	TRBJ2-1	.	CASKADKRTSRLYNEQFF	TGTGCCAGCAAGGCGGACAAACGGACTAGCCGACTCTACAATGAGCAGTTCTTC
TRBD2	TRBV5-8	TRBJ2-1	.	CASSRTSGSSYEQFF	TGTGCCAGCAGCAGGACTAGCGGGAGTTCATATGAGCAGTTCTTC